One sample yielded the 9 T cell receptor beta chains listed below, sequenced in a study of CD8+ T cells in alopecia areata. Sequencing templates came from extracted RNA that was reverse transcribed into cDNA. Clones were read by immunoSEQ multiplex PCR, and TCRdb kept only the in-frame ones, dropping some. The repertoire holds 100,000 to 150,000 clones, with approximately 49% as singletons. The source was CD8+ T cells sorted from blood, collected at week 0. The receptors were sampled from a human donor with alopecia areata.

J is TRBJ1-5 and V is TRBV30; a possible D gene is TRBD1 (5 bases). V lost 1 base to trimming and J lost 6 bases, with 13 bases between them. Per the germline V gene, CDR1 is GTSNPN and CDR2 is SVGIG (reference sequence). This CDR3 contains 14 residues. CDR3 amino acids: CAWSGIRGSQPQHF. The CDR3 nucleotides are TGTGCCTGGAGTGGAATACGGGGGTCTCAGCCCCAGCATTTT.

V and J are TRBV12-5 and TRBJ2-6, with 8 nucleotides matching TRBD1. The CDR3 length is 18 residues. The germline V gene has CDR1 LGHNT and CDR2 FRNRAP. The V and J ends lost 2 bases and 0 bases, in that order; junction bases with no gene match: 6. The CDR3 loop reads CASGLRDRLSSGANVLTF. CDR3 bases: TGTGCTAGTGGTTTGCGGGACAGGCTAAGCTCTGGGGCCAACGTCCTGACTTTC.

This clone was seen repeatedly, ten times or more. The chain is built from TRBV7-9 and TRBJ1-2, with D tentatively TRBD1 (6 bases). The CDR3 has 12 residues. Germline V lookup: CDR1 SEHNR, CDR2 FQNEAQ (reference sequence). With 2 bases removed from V and 8 bases from J, the gap between germline ends came to 9 bases. CDR3 DNA: TGTGCCAGCAGCTTACTCCAGGGGGGCTACACCTTC. Protein sequence: CASSLLQGGYTF.

The V gene is TRBV30, the J gene TRBJ1-1; D may be TRBD1 (5 bases). Trimming pared 5 bases from V and 4 bases from J, leaving 14 bases between. The CDR3 runs 13 residues. Germline V CDR1 and CDR2: GTSNPN, SVGIG (reference sequence). The CDR3 DNA is TGTGCCTGGGACATGGGGGGTAGCACTGAAGCTTTCTTT. Its translation is CAWDMGGSTEAFF.

V gene TRBV7-9 combines with J gene TRBJ2-3; D might be TRBD1 (6 bases). V shed 5 bases and J shed 2 bases, with 11 bases lying between them. This CDR3 contains 14 residues. Looked up from germline, CDR1 is SEHNR and CDR2 is FQNEAQ (reference sequence). The CDR3 sequence: CASSPDSHTDTQYF. DNA for the CDR3: TGTGCCAGCAGCCCGGACAGCCACACAGATACGCAGTATTTT.

The V gene is TRBV4-1, the J gene TRBJ1-5; unclear D gene. Germline CDR1 MGHRA, CDR2 YSYEKL. V was shortened by 1 base and J by 6 bases, with 10 bases between the two germline ends. The CDR3 length is 14 residues. DNA of the CDR3: TGCGCCAGCAGCCAAGGGAAAGGGTTTCAGCCCCAGCATTTT. It codes for CASSQGKGFQPQHF.

The CDR3 nucleotides are TGTGCCGTCGGGAGATTTCTAAACACCATATATTTT. Its protein is CAVGRFLNTIYF. The chain links TRBV6-1 to TRBJ1-3; D ambiguous. The CDR3 loop spans 12 amino acids. CDR1 and CDR2 (germline): MNHNS, SASEGT. The ends were cut back, 11 bases at V and 6 bases at J, with 14 bases in the middle.

J is TRBJ1-1 and V is TRBV4-3, with D hard to call. The length of the CDR3 is 13 residues. V lost 5 bases to trimming and J lost 0 bases, with 7 bases between them. Germline loops: CDR1 LGHNA, CDR2 YSLEER. This chain's CDR3 is CASSVTVNTEAFF. The DNA for the CDR3 is TGCGCCAGCAGCGTAACAGTGAACACTGAAGCTTTCTTT.

Within the sample, this clone is medium-sized (0.01 to 0.1%). The rearrangement joins TRBV5-6 to TRBJ1-1; D may be TRBD1 (5 bases). V dropped 7 bases and J dropped 4 bases, with 20 bases sitting between them. The germline V gene encodes CDR1 SGHDT and CDR2 YYEEEE. This CDR3 region has 15 residues. The DNA of the CDR3 is TGTGCCAGCGCACCTCGGGAGGGGTTCAGCACTGAAGCTTTCTTT. Its translation is CASAPREGFSTEAFF.